This T cell receptor (beta chain) was sequenced in a study of CD8+CD57+ T cells in acquired aplastic anemia. As for this clonotype: Its antigen is as yet unknown.

The CDR3 runs 15 residues. V shed 4 bases and J shed 4 bases, with 14 bases lying between them. CDR1 and CDR2 from the germline V gene are SGHNT and YYREEE (reference sequence). TCR beta VDJ and CDR3 profiles were obtained from a genomic DNA template. TCRdb used MiXCR to reprocess the reads, holding one entry per CDR3 protein. The table records 200,000 to 250,000 distinct CDR3 sequences, 55% to 65% of them present only once. It was patients with CD8+CD57+ cell expansion by flow cytometry who were chosen for sequencing. No therapy was given to patients before blood sampling. Study results and caveats: The number of CD8+ CDR3 sequences shared by patients and controls was around 30.

The sequence was obtained from a human donor with aplastic anemia. The sample comprised sorted CD4+, CD8+, or CD8+CD57+ T cells (not recorded which) from PBMCs. V is TRBV5-4 and J is TRBJ2-2, with D perhaps assigned TRBD1 or TRBD2 (5 bases each). The CDR3 DNA reads TGTGCCAGCAGCGCGCCGGGACGTCGCACCGGGGAGCTGTTTTTT. It yields the protein CASSAPGRRTGELFF.